The 5 T cell receptor beta chains in this list originate from one sample, sequenced in a study of blood T cell repertoires in COVID-19. Measured with immunoSEQ multiplex PCR; TCRdb has only the in-frame clones, and not every one. The data show 170,000 or so clones, with 80% to 90% seen just once and roughly 8.9% held by the top ten. Sequenced: PBMCs or T cells enriched from blood (not recorded which). The receptors stem from a woman aged 18-30 years who had recovered from COVID-19.

V and J are TRBV11-2 and TRBJ2-1; 7 bases line up with TRBD1. The CDR3 extends over 17 amino acids. Germline CDR1 reads SGHAT; CDR2 reads FQNNGV. J gave up 3 bases and V 5 bases, and 13 bases lay outside the gene matches. The DNA for the CDR3 is TGTGCCAGCAGCCCGGCCCAAGGACAGGAGTTCTACAATGAGCAGTTCTTC. This encodes CASSPAQGQEFYNEQFF.

This clone turned up a few times. The chain joins TRBV6-1 to TRBJ2-1, with 10 bases matching TRBD2. The junction had 12 bases not matched to a gene; V was cut back by 4 bases and J by 6 bases. The germline V gene has CDR1 MNHNS and CDR2 SASEGT. The CDR3 contains 17 residues. CDR3 coding DNA: TGTGCCAGCAGTGGTCACCTAGCGGGAGCAGAAGGCAATGAGCAGTTCTTC. This encodes CASSGHLAGAEGNEQFF.

J is TRBJ2-5 and V is TRBV6-5; 12 nucleotides line up with TRBD2. The germline CDR1 and CDR2 sequences are MNHEY and SVGAGI. The CDR3 has 16 residues. J lost 3 bases, V lost 2 bases, and 4 bases had no gene match. In nucleotides, the CDR3 is TGTGCCAGCAGTTACGGCCTAGCGGGGGGGAAAGAGACCCAGTACTTC. Protein: CASSYGLAGGKETQYF.

The chain employs TRBV2 and TRBJ2-7, with 9 bases lining up with TRBD1. Per germline, CDR1 SNHLY and CDR2 FYNNEI. With V trimmed by 3 bases and J by 0 bases, 3 bases remained unmatched. There are 15 residues in the CDR3. CDR3 coding DNA: TGTGCCAGCAGTGAGCAGGACAGGGGCTCCTACGAGCAGTACTTC. It encodes CASSEQDRGSYEQYF.

The chain's CDR3 is CASSLDLQGGEQYF. For the CDR3, the DNA is TGTGCCAGCAGCTTGGATTTACAGGGGGGCGAGCAGTACTTC. The chain is built from TRBV5-4 and TRBJ2-7; 8 bases are shared with TRBD1. J was trimmed by 6 bases and V by 0 bases; bases with no gene match: 5. The length of the CDR3 is 14 residues. CDR1 and CDR2 from the germline V gene are SGHNT and YYREEE (reference sequence). Using reference TRBV5-4 and TRBJ2-7 for the parts outside the CDR3, the full variable domain is ETGVTQSPTHLIKTRGQQVTLRCSSQSGHNTVSWYQQALGQGPQFIFQYYREEENGRGNFPPRFSGLQFPNYSSELNVNALELDDSALYLCASSLDLQGGEQYFGPGTRLTVT.